Presented here are 12 T cell receptor beta chains from one specimen sequenced in a study of sequential checkpoint blockade in melanoma. Treatment denoted: randomized to nivolumab then ipilimumab (arm A) or the reverse (arm B). Some clones are missing from TCRdb's copy, which holds only in-frame ones; the method was immunoSEQ multiplex PCR. The repertoire has about 10,000 clones, more than 60% of them found once; the top ten carry roughly an eighth. The sample in question was CD8+ T cells sorted from blood (inferred from file names), obtained from a patient given nivolumab and ipilimumab in sequence. Receptors originate from a human donor with melanoma.

This rearrangement joins TRBV7-9 to TRBJ2-7; 9 bases agree with TRBD1. Germline values: CDR1 SEHNR, CDR2 FQNEAQ (reference sequence). This CDR3 is 14 amino acids long. The V and J ends lost 3 bases and 7 bases, in that order; junction bases with no gene match: 7. The CDR3 spells CASSFSQGAREQYF. The CDR3, as DNA: TGTGCCAGCAGCTTTTCACAGGGGGCGCGGGAGCAGTACTTC.

This clone was counted only a few times. This chain connects TRBV13 to TRBJ2-3, with 10 bases identical to TRBD2. Trimming cost V 4 bases and J 3 bases; bases outside gene matches: 7. The CDR3 length is 16 residues. Germline V gene lookup returns CDR1 PRHDT and CDR2 FYEKMQ (reference sequence). The CDR3: CASSYGLAGVTDTQYF. DNA of the CDR3: TGTGCCAGCAGCTACGGTCTAGCGGGAGTAACAGATACGCAGTATTTT.

The chain has TRBV7-9 and TRBJ2-7; no definite D call. The germline gives CDR1 SEHNR, CDR2 FQNEAQ (reference sequence). CDR3 length: 14 residues. V lost 3 bases and J lost 6, with 15 bases in between. The CDR3 nucleotides are TGTGCCAGCAGCTTCCCGAACTATCCGGGCGAGCAGTACTTC. It yields the protein CASSFPNYPGEQYF.

This clone was detected a few times. This chain uses TRBV7-8 with TRBJ2-7; no definite D call. CDR3 length: 13 amino acids. Germline CDR1 is SGHVS and CDR2 is FQNEAQ. V was trimmed by 5 bases and J by 2 bases, leaving 10 bases between them. CDR3 sequence reads: CASSPDLAYEQYF. In nucleotides, the CDR3 is TGTGCCAGCAGCCCAGACTTGGCCTACGAGCAGTACTTC.

This chain uses TRBV5-1 with TRBJ2-5; 12 bases fit TRBD2. Germline lookup yields CDR1 SGHRS and CDR2 YFSETQ. V was clipped by 0 bases and J by 1 base; unmatched bases: 7. The CDR3 runs to 18 residues. CDR3 bases: TGCGCCAGCAGCTTGGGACTAGCGGGAGCCCCTTCCCAAGAGACCCAGTACTTC. Protein: CASSLGLAGAPSQETQYF.

The chain is built from TRBV29-1 and TRBJ1-2; 10 bases are a match to TRBD1. The J segment lost 8 bases and the V segment lost 6 bases, leaving 3 bases of the junction unmatched. Germline loops: CDR1 SQVTM, CDR2 ANQGSEA. The CDR3 consists of 11 residues. CDR3 sequence reads: CSVDRGEGYTF. CDR3 coding DNA: TGCAGCGTGGACAGGGGGGAAGGCTACACCTTC.

The rearrangement joins TRBV29-1 to TRBJ1-3; D not certain. Between the trimmed V and J ends, which lost 4 bases and 0 bases, there was a span of 10 bases. The CDR3 loop spans 14 amino acids. Germline V gene data show CDR1 as SQVTM and CDR2 as ANQGSEA. CDR3 nucleotide sequence: TGCAGCGTTGCTCGTCCCTACTCTGGAAACACCATATATTTT. Translation: CSVARPYSGNTIYF. Complete variable domain (other parts from reference TRBV29-1 and TRBJ1-3): SAVISQKPSRDICQRGTSLTIQCQVDSQVTMMFWYRQQPGQSLTLIATANQGSEATYESGFVIDKFPISRPNLTFSTLTVSNMSPEDSSIYLCSVARPYSGNTIYFGEGSWLTVV.

This clone has only a few counts. V gene TRBV6-5 combines with J gene TRBJ2-7; 10 nucleotides line up with TRBD1. Germline assignment: CDR1 MNHEY and CDR2 SVGAGI. The CDR3 is 16 residues long. Trimming took 0 bases from V and 3 from J; bases not matched to a gene: 5. CDR3 in amino acids: CASSYSWTGGSYEQYF. CDR3 DNA sequence: TGTGCCAGCAGTTACTCCTGGACAGGGGGTAGCTACGAGCAGTACTTC.

This clone has only a few counts. The chain has TRBV2 and TRBJ1-1; D is possibly TRBD1 (5 bases). Trimming left V 10 bases short and J 1 base short, with 10 bases between. The CDR3 covers 12 residues. Germline CDR1 SNHLY, CDR2 FYNNEI. CDR3 DNA sequence: TGTGCCACCGGACACCCGAACACTGAAGCTTTCTTT. Translation: CATGHPNTEAFF.

With regard to this clone: At one of its ends the junction is not consistent with the germline gene, which may arise from a read error. The chain joins TRBV7-7 to TRBJ2-1; D not resolved. Germline V gives CDR1 SSHAT, CDR2 FNYEAQ (reference sequence). The CDR3 length is 15 residues. CDR3 DNA: TGTGCTAGCAGCGAAGACTTGAGCTCCTACAATGAGCAGTTCTTC. Protein: CASSEDLSSYNEQFF.

The chain employs TRBV27 and TRBJ2-1; TRBD2 agrees at 7 bases. In germline, CDR1 is MNHEY, CDR2 SMNVEV (reference sequence). This CDR3 contains 15 residues. J gave up 3 bases and V 2 bases, and 4 bases lay outside the gene matches. Written as DNA, the CDR3 is TGTGCCAGCAGTTTACTAGGACTAGGCTACAATGAGCAGTTCTTC. Translating it yields CASSLLGLGYNEQFF.

The rearrangement uses TRBV15 and TRBJ2-7; maybe TRBD2 (6 bases). This CDR3 region has 14 residues. V lost 7 bases to trimming and J lost 3 bases, with 16 bases between them. Germline CDR1 and CDR2: LNHNV and YYDKDF (reference sequence). CDR3 DNA: TGTGCCACCACCCCGAGTCCGGGGGACTACGAGCAGTACTTC. Translating it yields CATTPSPGDYEQYF.